These 7 T cell receptor beta chains originate from one sample sequenced in a study of control samples from healthy donors and cancer patients. Profiling relied on immunoSEQ multiplex PCR, and the TCRdb table lists in-frame clones only, not all of them. Seen here are 100,000 to 150,000 clones, around 90% observed once, and the top ten hold 8.5% to 10%. The specimen sequenced was blood. The receptors derive from a young man in good health.

This clone was detected only a few times. The V gene is TRBV2, the J gene TRBJ2-2; D might be TRBD1 or TRBD2, each matching 5 bases. The CDR3 totals 18 residues. The V and J ends lost 3 bases and 0 bases respectively, with 17 bases between them. CDR1 SNHLY and CDR2 FYNNEI come from the germline V gene. The CDR3 bases are TGTGCCAGCAGTGACCCCCCTGGGGACGGCTCGAACACCGGGGAGCTGTTTTTT. Its protein is CASSDPPGDGSNTGELFF.

This clone was detected only once. This chain joins TRBV5-6 and TRBJ1-1, with a possible D match to TRBD1 (5 bases). Trimming pared 2 bases from V and 1 base from J, leaving 9 bases between. The germline V gene encodes CDR1 SGHDT and CDR2 YYEEEE. The CDR3 is 14 residues long. CDR3 DNA: TGTGCCAGCAGCTTCAGGGTTCCGAACACTGAAGCTTTCTTT. Protein: CASSFRVPNTEAFF.

V and J are TRBV18 and TRBJ1-1; D uncertain. This CDR3 has 14 amino acids. V gave up 2 bases and J gave up 2 bases, with 9 bases separating them. Germline V gives CDR1 KGHSH, CDR2 LQKENI. CDR3 loop: CASSPGQANTEAFF. In DNA, the CDR3 is TGTGCCAGCTCACCAGGCCAGGCTAACACTGAAGCTTTCTTT. The entire variable domain, with the rest obtained from reference TRBV18 and TRBJ1-1, is as follows: NAGVMQNPRHLVRRRGQEARLRCSPMKGHSHVYWYRQLPEEGLKFMVYLQKENIIDESGMPKERFSAEFPKEGPSILRIQQVVRGDSAAYFCASSPGQANTEAFFGQGTRLTVV.

This chain links TRBV5-6 with TRBJ1-4, with D unresolved. The CDR3 has 16 amino acids. Trimming stripped 0 bases from V and 14 bases from J, with 23 bases between. The germline gives CDR1 SGHDT, CDR2 YYEEEE. This CDR3 is CASSLVMAGLGGPLFF. In DNA form, the CDR3 reads TGTGCCAGCAGCTTGGTAATGGCAGGACTGGGAGGGCCCCTGTTTTTT.

This clone appeared a single time. The V gene is TRBV19, the J gene TRBJ1-5; no reliable D call. CDR3 length equals 16 residues. Germline CDR1 and CDR2: LNHDA and SQIVND (reference sequence). The V end lost 7 bases, the J end lost 5 bases, and 21 bases lay between the germline ends. The CDR3, as DNA: TGTGCCAGTACCCTAGGGTCTGGGCTGGAGGATCAGCCCCAGCATTTT. It translates to CASTLGSGLEDQPQHF.

The chain uses TRBV19 and TRBJ2-3; D is unresolved. Looked up from germline, CDR1 is LNHDA and CDR2 is SQIVND (reference sequence). V gave up 1 base and J gave up 7 bases, with 15 bases separating them. CDR3 length: 15 amino acids. The CDR3 DNA is TGTGCCAGTAGTATAGGAGGACCGACGTCGCATACGCAGTATTTT. Protein sequence: CASSIGGPTSHTQYF.

The chain combines TRBV27 with TRBJ1-2, with no clear D. Germline CDR1 reads MNHEY; CDR2 reads SMNVEV (reference sequence). CDR3 length: 12 amino acids. Trimming pared 6 bases from V and 5 bases from J, leaving 10 bases between. The CDR3 coding sequence is TGTGCCAGCAGGACGCATCCGTATGGCTACACCTTC. It codes for CASRTHPYGYTF.